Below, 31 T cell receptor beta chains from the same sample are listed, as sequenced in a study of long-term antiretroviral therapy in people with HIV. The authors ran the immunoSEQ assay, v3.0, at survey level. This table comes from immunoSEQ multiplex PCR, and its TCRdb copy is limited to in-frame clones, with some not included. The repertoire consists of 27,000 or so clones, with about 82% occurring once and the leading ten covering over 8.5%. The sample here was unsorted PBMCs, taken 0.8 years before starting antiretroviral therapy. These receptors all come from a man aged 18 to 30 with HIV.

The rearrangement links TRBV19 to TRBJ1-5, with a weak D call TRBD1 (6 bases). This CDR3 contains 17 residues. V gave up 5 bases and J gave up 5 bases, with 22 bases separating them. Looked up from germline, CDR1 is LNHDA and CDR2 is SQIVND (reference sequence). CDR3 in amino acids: CASSYSRTGFGDQPQHF. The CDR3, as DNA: TGTGCCAGTAGTTATTCCCGAACAGGGTTCGGGGATCAGCCCCAGCATTTT.

The CDR3 protein is CASSKLGGFSYNEQFF. In nucleotides, the CDR3 is TGTGCCAGCAGCAAGCTAGGGGGGTTCTCCTACAATGAGCAGTTCTTC. The V gene is TRBV11-2, the J gene TRBJ2-1; possibly TRBD1 or TRBD2 for D (6 bases each). The ends were cut back, 5 bases at V and 0 bases at J, with 14 bases in the middle. CDR1 is SGHAT and CDR2 is FQNNGV in the germline V gene. This CDR3 has 16 amino acids.

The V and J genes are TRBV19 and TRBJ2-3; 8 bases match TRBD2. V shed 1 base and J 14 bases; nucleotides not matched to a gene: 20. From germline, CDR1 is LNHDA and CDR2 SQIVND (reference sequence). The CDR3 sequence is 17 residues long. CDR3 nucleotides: TGTGCCAGTAGTATAGTTCGGTTGGCGGGAGGCTCTAATGGGCTGTATTTT. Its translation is CASSIVRLAGGSNGLYF.

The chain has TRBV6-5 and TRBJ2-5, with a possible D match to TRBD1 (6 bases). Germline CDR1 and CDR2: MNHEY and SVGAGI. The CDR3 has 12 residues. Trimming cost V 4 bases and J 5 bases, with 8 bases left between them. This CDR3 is CASSSGDETQYF. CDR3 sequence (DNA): TGTGCCAGCAGTTCAGGGGACGAGACCCAGTACTTC.

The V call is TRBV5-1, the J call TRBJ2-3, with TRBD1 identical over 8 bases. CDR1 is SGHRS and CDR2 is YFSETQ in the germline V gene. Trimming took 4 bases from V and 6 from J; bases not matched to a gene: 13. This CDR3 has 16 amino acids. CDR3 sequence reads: CASSPGQGRNRDTQYF. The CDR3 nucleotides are TGCGCCAGCAGCCCAGGACAGGGCAGGAACCGGGATACGCAGTATTTT.

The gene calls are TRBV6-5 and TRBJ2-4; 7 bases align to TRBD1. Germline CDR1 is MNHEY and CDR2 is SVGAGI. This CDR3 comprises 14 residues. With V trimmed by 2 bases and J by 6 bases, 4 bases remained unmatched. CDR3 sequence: CASSYAGTANIQYF. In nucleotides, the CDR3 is TGTGCCAGCAGTTACGCCGGGACAGCAAACATTCAGTACTTC.

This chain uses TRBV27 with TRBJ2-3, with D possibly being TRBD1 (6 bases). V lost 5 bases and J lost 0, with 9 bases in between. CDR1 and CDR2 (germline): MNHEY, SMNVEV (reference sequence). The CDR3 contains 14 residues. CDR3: CASSPGQSTDTQYF. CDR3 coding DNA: TGTGCCAGCAGTCCTGGACAGAGCACAGATACGCAGTATTTT.

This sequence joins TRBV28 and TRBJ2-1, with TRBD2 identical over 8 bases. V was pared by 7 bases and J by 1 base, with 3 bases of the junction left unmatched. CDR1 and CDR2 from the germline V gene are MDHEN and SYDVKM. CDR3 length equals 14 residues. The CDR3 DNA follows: TGTGCCAGCACTCGGGAGGGGTCCTACAATGAGCAGTTCTTC. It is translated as CASTREGSYNEQFF. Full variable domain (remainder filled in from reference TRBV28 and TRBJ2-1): DVKVTQSSRYLVKRTGEKVFLECVQDMDHENMFWYRQDPGLGLRLIYFSYDVKMKEKGDIPEGYSVSREKKERFSLILESASTNQTSMYLCASTREGSYNEQFFGPGTRLTVL.

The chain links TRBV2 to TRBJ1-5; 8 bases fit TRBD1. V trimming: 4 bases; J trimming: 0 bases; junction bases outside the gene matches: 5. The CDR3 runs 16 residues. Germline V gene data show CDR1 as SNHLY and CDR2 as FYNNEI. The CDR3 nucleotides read TGTGCCAGCAGTGGGGGGACAGGCCTTAGCAATCAGCCCCAGCATTTT. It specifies CASSGGTGLSNQPQHF.

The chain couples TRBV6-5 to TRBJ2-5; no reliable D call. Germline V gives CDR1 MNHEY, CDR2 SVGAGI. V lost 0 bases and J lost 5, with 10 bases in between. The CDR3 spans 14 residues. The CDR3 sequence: CASSYSTPRETQYF. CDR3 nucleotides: TGTGCCAGCAGTTACTCGACCCCTCGTGAGACCCAGTACTTC.

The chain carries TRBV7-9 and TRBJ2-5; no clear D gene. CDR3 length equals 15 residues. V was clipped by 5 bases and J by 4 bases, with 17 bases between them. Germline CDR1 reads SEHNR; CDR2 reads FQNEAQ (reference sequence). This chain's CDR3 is CASSTPKAQPETQYF. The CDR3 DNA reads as TGTGCCAGCAGCACTCCTAAGGCTCAGCCAGAGACCCAGTACTTC.

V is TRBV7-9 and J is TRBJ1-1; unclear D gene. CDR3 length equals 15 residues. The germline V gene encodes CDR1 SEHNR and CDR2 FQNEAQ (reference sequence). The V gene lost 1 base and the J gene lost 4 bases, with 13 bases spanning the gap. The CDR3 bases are TGTGCCAGCAGCTTAGGAGATGATTCTGGCACTGAAGCTTTCTTT. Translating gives CASSLGDDSGTEAFF.

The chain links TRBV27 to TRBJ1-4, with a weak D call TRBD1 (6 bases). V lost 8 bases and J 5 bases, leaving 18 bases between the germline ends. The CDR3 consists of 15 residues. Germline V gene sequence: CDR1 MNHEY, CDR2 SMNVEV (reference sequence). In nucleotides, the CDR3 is TGTGCCAGCGGGTACGGGGGGCTGAGGAATGAAAAACTGTTTTTT. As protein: CASGYGGLRNEKLFF.

The CDR3 region has the DNA TGTGCCAGCAGCTCTCTAGGGACAGACTACTACGAGCAGTACTTC. This translates into CASSSLGTDYYEQYF. The rearrangement links TRBV6-5 to TRBJ2-7, with 7 bases that match TRBD1. Germline CDR1 reads MNHEY; CDR2 reads SVGAGI. V trimming: 6 bases; J trimming: 3 bases; junction bases outside the gene matches: 11. The CDR3 length is 15 residues.

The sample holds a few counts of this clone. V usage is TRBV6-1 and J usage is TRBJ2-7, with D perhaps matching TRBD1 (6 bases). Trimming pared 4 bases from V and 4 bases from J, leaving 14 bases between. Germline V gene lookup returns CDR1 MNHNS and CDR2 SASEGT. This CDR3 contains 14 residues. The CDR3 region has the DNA TGTGCCAGCAGTGTTGTTACAGGGTTTTACGAGCAGTACTTC. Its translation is CASSVVTGFYEQYF.

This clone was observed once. CDR3 amino acids: CASGAIPGSYEQYF. CDR3 coding DNA: TGTGCTAGTGGCGCTATCCCGGGATCCTACGAGCAGTACTTC. The rearrangement links TRBV12-5 to TRBJ2-5; TRBD2 is a possible D gene (5 bases). The end of the DNA fits TRBJ2-7 better, so the J call may be wrong. Germline loops: CDR1 LGHNT, CDR2 FRNRAP. The CDR3 spans 14 residues.

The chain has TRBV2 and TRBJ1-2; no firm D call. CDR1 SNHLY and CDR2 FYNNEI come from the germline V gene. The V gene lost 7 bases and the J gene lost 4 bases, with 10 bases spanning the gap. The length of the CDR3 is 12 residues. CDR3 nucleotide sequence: TGTGCCAGCATTAGACTCATCTATGGCTACACCTTC. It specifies CASIRLIYGYTF.

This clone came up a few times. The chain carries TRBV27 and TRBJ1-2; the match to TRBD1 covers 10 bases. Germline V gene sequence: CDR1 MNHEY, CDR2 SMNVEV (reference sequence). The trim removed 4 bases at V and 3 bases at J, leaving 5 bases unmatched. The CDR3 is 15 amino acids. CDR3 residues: CASSSGGTGDYGYTF. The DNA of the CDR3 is TGTGCCAGCAGTTCTGGGGGGACAGGGGACTATGGCTACACCTTC.

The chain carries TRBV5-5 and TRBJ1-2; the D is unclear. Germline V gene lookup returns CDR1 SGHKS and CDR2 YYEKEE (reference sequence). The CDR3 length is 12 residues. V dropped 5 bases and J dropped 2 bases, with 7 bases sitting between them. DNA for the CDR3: TGTGCCAGCAGGGCAGGCAACTATGGCTACACCTTC. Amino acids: CASRAGNYGYTF.

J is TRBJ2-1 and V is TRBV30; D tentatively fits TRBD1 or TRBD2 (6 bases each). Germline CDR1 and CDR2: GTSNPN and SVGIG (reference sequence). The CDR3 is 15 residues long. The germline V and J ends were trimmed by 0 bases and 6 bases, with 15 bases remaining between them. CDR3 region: CAWSVRTEGGNEQFF. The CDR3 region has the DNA TGTGCCTGGAGTGTACGGACGGAGGGGGGCAATGAGCAGTTCTTC.

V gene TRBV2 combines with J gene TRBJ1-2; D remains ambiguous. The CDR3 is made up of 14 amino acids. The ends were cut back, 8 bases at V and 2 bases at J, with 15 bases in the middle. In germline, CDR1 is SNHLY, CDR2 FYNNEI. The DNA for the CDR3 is TGTGCCAGCGACTCTCAGGACTGGAACTATGGCTACACCTTC. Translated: CASDSQDWNYGYTF.

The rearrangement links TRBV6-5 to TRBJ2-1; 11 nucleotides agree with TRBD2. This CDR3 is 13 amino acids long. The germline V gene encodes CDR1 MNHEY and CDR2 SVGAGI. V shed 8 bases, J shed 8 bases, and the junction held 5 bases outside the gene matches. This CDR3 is CASGIAGGHEQFF. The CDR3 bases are TGTGCCAGCGGCATAGCGGGGGGGCATGAGCAGTTCTTC.

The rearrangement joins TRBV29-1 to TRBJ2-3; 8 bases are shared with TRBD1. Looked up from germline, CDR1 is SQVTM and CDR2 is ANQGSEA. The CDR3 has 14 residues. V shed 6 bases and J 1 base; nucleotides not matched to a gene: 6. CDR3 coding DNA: TGCAGCGTACTTCAGGGGGCAGGCACAGATACGCAGTATTTT. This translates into CSVLQGAGTDTQYF.

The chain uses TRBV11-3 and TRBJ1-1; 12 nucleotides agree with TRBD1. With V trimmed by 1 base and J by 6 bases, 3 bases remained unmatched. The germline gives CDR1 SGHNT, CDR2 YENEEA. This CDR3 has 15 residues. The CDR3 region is CASSLAGQGAAEAFF. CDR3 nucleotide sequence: TGTGCCAGCAGCTTAGCGGGACAGGGGGCCGCTGAAGCTTTCTTT.

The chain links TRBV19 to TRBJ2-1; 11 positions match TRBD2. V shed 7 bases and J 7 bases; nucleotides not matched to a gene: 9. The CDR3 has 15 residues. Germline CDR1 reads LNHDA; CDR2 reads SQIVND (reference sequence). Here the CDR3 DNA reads TGTGCCAGTAACCCCGGGACTAGCGGATGGAATGAGCAGTTCTTC. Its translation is CASNPGTSGWNEQFF. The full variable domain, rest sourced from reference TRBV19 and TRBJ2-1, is DGGITQSPKYLFRKEGQNVTLSCEQNLNHDAMYWYRQDPGQGLRLIYYSQIVNDFQKGDIAEGYSVSREKKESFPLTVTSAQKNPTAFYLCASNPGTSGWNEQFFGPGTRLTVL.

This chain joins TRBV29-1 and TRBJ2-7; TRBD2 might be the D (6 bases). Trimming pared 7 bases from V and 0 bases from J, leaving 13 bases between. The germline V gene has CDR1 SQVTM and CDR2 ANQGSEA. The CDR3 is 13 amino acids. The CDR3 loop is CSGGAGASYEQYF. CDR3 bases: TGCAGCGGCGGGGCGGGCGCCTCCTACGAGCAGTACTTC.

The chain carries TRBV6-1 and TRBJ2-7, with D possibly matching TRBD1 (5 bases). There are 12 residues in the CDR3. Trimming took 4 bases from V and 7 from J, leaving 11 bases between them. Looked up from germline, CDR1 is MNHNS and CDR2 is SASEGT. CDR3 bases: TGTGCCAGCAGTGGGTACAACAGGGAGCAGTACTTC. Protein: CASSGYNREQYF.

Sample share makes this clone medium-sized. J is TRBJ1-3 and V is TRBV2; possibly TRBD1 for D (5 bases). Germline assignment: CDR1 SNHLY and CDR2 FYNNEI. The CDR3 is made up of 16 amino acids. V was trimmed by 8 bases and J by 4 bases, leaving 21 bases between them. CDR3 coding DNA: TGTGCCAGCGGAGACCTTGGGGGTACGTCCGGAAACACCATATATTTT. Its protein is CASGDLGGTSGNTIYF.

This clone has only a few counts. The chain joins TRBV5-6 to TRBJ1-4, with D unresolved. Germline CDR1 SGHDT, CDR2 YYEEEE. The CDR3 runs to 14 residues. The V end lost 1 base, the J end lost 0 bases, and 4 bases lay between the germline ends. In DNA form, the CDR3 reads TGTGCCAGCAGCTTGTTAGCAACTAATGAAAAACTGTTTTTT. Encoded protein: CASSLLATNEKLFF.

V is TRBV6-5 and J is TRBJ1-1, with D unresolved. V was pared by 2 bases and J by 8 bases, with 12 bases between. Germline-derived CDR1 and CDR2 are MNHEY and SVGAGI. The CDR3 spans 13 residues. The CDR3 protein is CASSYRSGNEAFF. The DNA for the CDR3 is TGTGCCAGCAGTTACAGGTCCGGAAACGAAGCTTTCTTT.

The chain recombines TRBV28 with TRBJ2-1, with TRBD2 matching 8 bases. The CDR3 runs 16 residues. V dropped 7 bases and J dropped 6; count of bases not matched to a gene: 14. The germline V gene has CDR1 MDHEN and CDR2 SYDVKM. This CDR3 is CASKVGREGLSNEQFF. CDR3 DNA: TGTGCCAGCAAGGTCGGGAGGGAGGGCCTCTCCAATGAGCAGTTCTTC. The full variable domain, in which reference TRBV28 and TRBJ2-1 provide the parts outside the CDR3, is DVKVTQSSRYLVKRTGEKVFLECVQDMDHENMFWYRQDPGLGLRLIYFSYDVKMKEKGDIPEGYSVSREKKERFSLILESASTNQTSMYLCASKVGREGLSNEQFFGPGTRLTVL.